What follows are 9 T cell receptor beta chains derived from one specimen sequenced in a study of T cells after yellow fever vaccination (dated by TCRdb to the late 2010s). Sample treatment or condition, as interpreted from the label and publication: live attenuated yellow fever vaccine strain. Library generation was performed with 5' RACE. For sequencing, an Illumina NovaSeq 6000 was employed. The public reads were run again by TCRdb, first through fastp at Q25 and then through MiXCR, and only productive beta chains were kept. Identical CDR3 protein sequences are pooled into one entry, listed with their most common genes and DNA. In all, the sample holds a few hundred thousand distinct CDR3 sequences, and approximately 4% of those were seen once. Roughly 25% of the sample goes to the ten largest clones. The specimen comprised PBMCs, sampled 5 days after the yellow fever booster vaccination. These receptor sequences come from a young man who received the YFV17D yellow fever vaccine.

This clonotype was seen ten or more times. This sequence joins TRBV12-3 or TRBV12-4 and TRBJ2-2, with D possibly being TRBD2 (5 bases). The germline V and J ends were trimmed by 3 bases and 3 bases, with 11 bases remaining between them. The CDR3 has 15 amino acids. Here the CDR3 reads CASSLERVDTGELFF. The CDR3 region has the DNA TGTGCCAGCAGTTTGGAGAGGGTGGACACCGGGGAGCTGTTTTTT.

The chain is built from TRBV4-3 and TRBJ1-5, with D hard to call. V lost 0 bases to trimming and J lost 6 bases, with 6 bases between them. The length of the CDR3 is 13 residues. Germline-derived CDR1 and CDR2 are LGHNA and YSLEER. The CDR3 spells CASSQEVGQPQHF. The DNA for the CDR3 is TGCGCCAGCAGCCAAGAAGTGGGTCAGCCCCAGCATTTT.

The CDR3 DNA sequence: TGCAGTGCTAACGAGGTGGCTCGCACTGAAGCTTTCTTT. Translating gives CSANEVARTEAFF. The genes are TRBV20-1 and TRBJ1-1; unclear D gene. Germline values: CDR1 DFQATT, CDR2 SNEGSKA (reference sequence). The CDR3 is made up of 13 amino acids. V was trimmed by 4 bases and J by 4 bases, leaving 13 bases between them.

This clonotype has a count of ten or more. The V call is TRBV7-2, the J call TRBJ2-3; 14 bases align to TRBD2. Germline V CDR1 and CDR2: SGHTA, FQGNSA. The ends lost 4 bases at V and 3 bases at J; junction bases unmatched: 3. The CDR3 is 16 amino acids. CDR3 nucleotides: TGTGCCAGCAGCTCGGGACTAGCGGGGGCGACAGATACGCAGTATTTT. Protein sequence: CASSSGLAGATDTQYF.

This clonotype occurred many times. This chain connects TRBV14 to TRBJ2-1, with TRBD2 matching 10 bases. The junction had 7 bases not matched to a gene; V was cut back by 4 bases and J by 4 bases. The CDR3 is 16 amino acids. The germline V gene has CDR1 SGHDN and CDR2 FVKESK. The CDR3 DNA follows: TGTGCCAGCAGCCCGCCGGGACTAGCGTTATACAATGAGCAGTTCTTC. Translation: CASSPPGLALYNEQFF. The full variable domain, with the rest looked up from reference TRBV14 and TRBJ2-1, is EAGVTQFPSHSVIEKGQTVTLRCDPISGHDNLYWYRRVMGKEIKFLLHFVKESKQDESGMPNNRFLAERTGGTYSTLKVQPAELEDSGVYFCASSPPGLALYNEQFFGPGTRLTVL.

This clonotype came up a few times. This rearrangement joins TRBV10-3 to TRBJ2-1; D perhaps matches TRBD2 (5 bases). Trimming stripped 6 bases from V and 9 bases from J, with 18 bases between. Germline loops: CDR1 ENHRY, CDR2 SYGVKD. The CDR3 covers 14 residues. CDR3 DNA: TGTGCCATCAGGGACTTTACCCCACCCACTGAGCAGTTCTTC. Translation: CAIRDFTPPTEQFF.

The J gene is TRBJ1-2, the V gene TRBV12-3 or TRBV12-4, with D tentatively TRBD1 (6 bases). This CDR3 spans 12 amino acids. V was cut by 7 bases and J by 7 bases, with 13 bases left in between. The CDR3 spells CASTQSRGGYTF. CDR3 coding DNA: TGTGCCAGCACCCAAAGCAGGGGTGGCTACACCTTC.

This clonotype has at least ten counts. The J gene is TRBJ1-2, the V gene TRBV5-1, with a possible D match to TRBD1 (6 bases). The CDR3 consists of 15 residues. Germline CDR1 is SGHRS and CDR2 is YFSETQ. V was pared by 4 bases and J by 7 bases, with 20 bases between. The CDR3 loop reads CASSPSNRAESGYTF. The DNA for the CDR3 is TGCGCCAGCAGCCCCTCCAACAGGGCAGAAAGTGGCTACACCTTC.

This clonotype occurred a few times. The V call is TRBV7-2, the J call TRBJ2-1; weak D call: TRBD2 (6 bases). Germline CDR1 SGHTA, CDR2 FQGNSA. This CDR3 contains 15 residues. V was pared by 10 bases and J by 10 bases, with 26 bases between. CDR3 residues: CATRAGAGTREEQFF. In DNA, the CDR3 is TGTGCCACCCGGGCGGGCGCAGGGACTCGCGAGGAGCAGTTCTTC.